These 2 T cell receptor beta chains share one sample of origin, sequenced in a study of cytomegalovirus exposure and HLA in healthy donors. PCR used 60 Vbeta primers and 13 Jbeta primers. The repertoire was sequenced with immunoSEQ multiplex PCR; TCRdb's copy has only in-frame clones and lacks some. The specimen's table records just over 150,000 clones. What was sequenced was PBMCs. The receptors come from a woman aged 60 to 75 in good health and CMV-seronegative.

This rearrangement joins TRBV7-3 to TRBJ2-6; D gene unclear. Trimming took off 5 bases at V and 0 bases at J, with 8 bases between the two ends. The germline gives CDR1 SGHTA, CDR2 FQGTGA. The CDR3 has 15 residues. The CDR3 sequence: CASSPLASGANVLTF. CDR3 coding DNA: TGTGCCAGCAGCCCCTTGGCCTCTGGGGCCAACGTCCTGACTTTC.

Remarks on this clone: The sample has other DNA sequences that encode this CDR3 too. CDR3 loop: CASSLGQGAYEQYF. CDR3 in DNA: TGCGCCAGCAGCCTGGGGCAGGGGGCCTACGAGCAGTACTTC. The chain employs TRBV5-1 and TRBJ2-7; 7 nucleotides align to TRBD1. Germline values: CDR1 SGHRS, CDR2 YFSETQ. With 4 bases clipped from V and 2 bases from J, the junction kept 6 bases outside the gene matches. The CDR3 runs to 14 residues. The full variable domain, rest sourced from reference TRBV5-1 and TRBJ2-7, is KAGVTQTPRYLIKTRGQQVTLSCSPISGHRSVSWYQQTPGQGLQFLFEYFSETQRNKGNFPGRFSGRQFSNSRSEMNVSTLELGDSALYLCASSLGQGAYEQYFGPGTRLTVT.